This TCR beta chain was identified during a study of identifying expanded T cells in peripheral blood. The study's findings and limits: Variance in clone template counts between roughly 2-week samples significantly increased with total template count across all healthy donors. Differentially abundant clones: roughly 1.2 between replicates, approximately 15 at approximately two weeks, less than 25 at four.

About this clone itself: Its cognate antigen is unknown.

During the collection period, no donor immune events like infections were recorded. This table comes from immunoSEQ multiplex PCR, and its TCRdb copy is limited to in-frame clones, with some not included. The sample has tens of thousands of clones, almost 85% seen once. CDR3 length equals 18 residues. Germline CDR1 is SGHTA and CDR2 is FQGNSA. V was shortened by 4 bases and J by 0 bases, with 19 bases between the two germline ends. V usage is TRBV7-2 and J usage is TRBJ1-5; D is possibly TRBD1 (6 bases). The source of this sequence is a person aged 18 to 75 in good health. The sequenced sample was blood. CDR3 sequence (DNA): TGTGCCAGCAGCTCCCCACAGGGAGGACTAAATAGCAATCAGCCCCAGCATTTT. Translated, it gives CASSSPQGGLNSNQPQHF.